This T cell receptor (beta chain) originates from a study of T cell responses to AZD1222 COVID-19 vaccine. Profiled with immunoSEQ multiplex PCR; TCRdb holds only in-frame clones, not every one. The profile shows about 99,000 clones, 90% of them singletons. CDR1 is MNHEY, CDR2 SVGEGT, per germline. The CDR3 sequence is 14 residues long. Trimming stripped 5 bases from V and 6 bases from J, with 14 bases between. Sequencing used peripheral blood, obtained on day 0 of AZD1222 vaccination. The source of this sequence is an adult in good health. The J gene is TRBJ1-5, the V gene TRBV6-2 or TRBV6-3; D remains unclear. The CDR3 loop reads CASSGGPEGQPQHF. In DNA, the CDR3 is TGTGCCAGCAGTGGCGGTCCGGAGGGTCAGCCCCAGCATTTT.